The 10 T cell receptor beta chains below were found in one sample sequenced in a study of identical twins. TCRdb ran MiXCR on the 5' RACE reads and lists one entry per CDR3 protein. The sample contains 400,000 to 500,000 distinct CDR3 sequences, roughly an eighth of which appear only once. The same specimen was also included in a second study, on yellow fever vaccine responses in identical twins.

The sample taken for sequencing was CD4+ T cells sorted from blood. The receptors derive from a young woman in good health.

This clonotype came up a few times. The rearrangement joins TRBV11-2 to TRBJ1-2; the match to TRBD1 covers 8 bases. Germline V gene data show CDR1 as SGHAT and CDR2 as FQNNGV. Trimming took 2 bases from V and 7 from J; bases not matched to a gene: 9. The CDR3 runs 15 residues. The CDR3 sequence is CASSLKGDRSRGYTF. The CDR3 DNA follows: TGTGCCAGCAGCTTAAAGGGGGACAGGTCGCGTGGCTACACCTTC.

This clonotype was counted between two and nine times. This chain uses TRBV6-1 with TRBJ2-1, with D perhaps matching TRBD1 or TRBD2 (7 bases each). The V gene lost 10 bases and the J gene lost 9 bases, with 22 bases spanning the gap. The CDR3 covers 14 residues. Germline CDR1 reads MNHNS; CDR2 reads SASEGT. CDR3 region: CATMGEGATGEQFF. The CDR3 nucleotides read TGTGCCACGATGGGGGAGGGGGCAACGGGTGAGCAGTTCTTC.

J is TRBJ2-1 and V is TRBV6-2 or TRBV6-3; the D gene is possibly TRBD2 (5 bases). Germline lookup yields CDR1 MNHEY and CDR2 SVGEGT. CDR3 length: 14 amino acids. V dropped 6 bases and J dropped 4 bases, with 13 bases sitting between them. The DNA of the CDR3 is TGTGCCAGCAGGAATAGCGTCCTTTACAATGAGCAGTTCTTC. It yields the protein CASRNSVLYNEQFF.

In DNA, the CDR3 is TGTGCCAGCAGCGTAGGCCAAGAGACCCAGTACTTC. It codes for CASSVGQETQYF. The chain joins TRBV9 to TRBJ2-5; D not certain. V was pared by 0 bases and J by 1 base, with 1 base between. Germline V gene data show CDR1 as SGDLS and CDR2 as YYNGEE. The CDR3 extends over 12 amino acids.

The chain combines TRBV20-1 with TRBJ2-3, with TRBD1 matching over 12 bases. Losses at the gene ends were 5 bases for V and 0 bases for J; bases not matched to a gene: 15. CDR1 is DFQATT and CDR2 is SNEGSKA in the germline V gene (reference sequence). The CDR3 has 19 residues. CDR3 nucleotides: TGCAGTGCTGCCTTTTTACCGGGACAGGGGGCGGATAGCACAGATACGCAGTATTTT. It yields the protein CSAAFLPGQGADSTDTQYF.

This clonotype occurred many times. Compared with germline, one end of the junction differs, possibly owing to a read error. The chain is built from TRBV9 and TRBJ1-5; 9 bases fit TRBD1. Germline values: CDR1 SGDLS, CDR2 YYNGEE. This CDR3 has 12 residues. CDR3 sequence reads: CASSEEQWTGDF. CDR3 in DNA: TGTGCCAGCAGCGAGGAACAGTGGACAGGGGATTTT.

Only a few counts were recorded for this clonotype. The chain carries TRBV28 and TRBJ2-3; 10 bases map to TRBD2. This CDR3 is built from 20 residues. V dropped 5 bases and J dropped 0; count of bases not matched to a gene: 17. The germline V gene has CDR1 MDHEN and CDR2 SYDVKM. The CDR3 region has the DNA TGTGCCAGCAGTGGGGTGGACCCTCGGGCTAGCGGGGGTAGCACAGATACGCAGTATTTT. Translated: CASSGVDPRASGGSTDTQYF.

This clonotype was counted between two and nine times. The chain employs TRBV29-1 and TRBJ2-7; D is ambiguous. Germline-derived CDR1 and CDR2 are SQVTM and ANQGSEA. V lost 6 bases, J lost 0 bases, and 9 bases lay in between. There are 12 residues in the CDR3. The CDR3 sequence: CSVRFSSYEQYF. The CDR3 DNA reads TGCAGCGTCAGATTCTCCTCCTACGAGCAGTACTTC.

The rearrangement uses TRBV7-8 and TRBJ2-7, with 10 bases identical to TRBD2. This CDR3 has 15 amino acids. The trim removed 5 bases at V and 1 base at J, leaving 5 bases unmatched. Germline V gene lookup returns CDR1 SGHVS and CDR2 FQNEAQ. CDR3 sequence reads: CASSLLLAGSYEQYF. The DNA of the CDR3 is TGTGCCAGCAGCCTTTTACTAGCGGGATCCTACGAGCAGTACTTC.

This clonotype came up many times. For the CDR3, the DNA is TGCGCCAGCAGCCAAGCAGCCCGGACTAGTTTTGAGCAGTTCTTC. Protein sequence: CASSQAARTSFEQFF. This chain links TRBV4-3 with TRBJ2-1; 7 bases agree with TRBD2. Trimming at V came to 1 base and at J to 9 bases, leaving 9 bases not matched to a gene. This CDR3 region has 15 residues. CDR1 and CDR2 from the germline V gene are LGHNA and YSLEER.